This TCR beta chain was recorded in a study of T cells in Graves' hyperthyroidism and ophthalmopathy. Looking at the study overall: Blood from the periphery was taken at initial diagnosis, before any treatment. Study-level results: Blood held most thyroid clonotypes expanded above 0.001 frequency.

This CDR3 is 18 amino acids long. V lost 0 bases, J lost 4 bases, and 11 bases stayed unmatched. Germline V gene sequence: CDR1 SGHAT, CDR2 FQNNGV. Only a few counts were recorded for this clonotype. Its target is unknown. Reasons for excluding patients were uncontrolled infection, other autoimmune disease, pregnancy or lactation. Every diagnosis used clinical symptoms, serum thyroxine and TRAb, thyroid ultrasound and orbital computed tomography. Amplified regions were TCR beta CDR3 sequences from RNA transcripts. Carried out on the TCR CDR3, a first-round RT-PCR used the HTBI primer set. TCRdb re-called the multiplex PCR reads through MiXCR, storing one row per CDR3 protein. The sample yields 600,000 to 850,000 distinct CDR3 sequences, about 19% seen once.

This receptor was identified in a woman aged 45 to 65 with Graves' hyperthyroidism that later progressed to Graves' ophthalmopathy. The chain has TRBV11-2 and TRBJ2-3, with 9 bases aligning to TRBD2. Sequencing was done on a sample of blood. The CDR3 is CASSLEVLSGGRADTQYF. The CDR3 coding sequence is TGTGCCAGCAGCTTAGAGGTCCTCAGCGGGGGGCGGGCAGATACGCAGTATTTT. Full variable domain (outside the CDR3, taken from reference TRBV11-2 and TRBJ2-3): EAGVAQSPRYKIIEKRQSVAFWCNPISGHATLYWYQQILGQGPKLLIQFQNNGVVDDSQLPKDRFSAERLKGVDSTLKIQPAKLEDSAVYLCASSLEVLSGGRADTQYFGPGTRLTVL.